A single sample is the source of the 5 T cell receptor beta chains below, sequenced in a study of blood T cells in healthy people across ages. Primed by a sample-barcoded 5' primer and a J-beta primer mix, a second PCR proceeded for roughly 6 to 12 cycles. TCRdb called the 5' RACE reads again in MiXCR, with one record for every CDR3 protein. Among approximately 770,000 distinct CDR3 sequences listed, 58% were seen once. Sequencing used blood. The receptors originated from a man aged 25-40 years in good health.

The V gene is TRBV29-1, the J gene TRBJ2-3; 8 bases are a match to TRBD2. V dropped 0 bases and J dropped 2; count of bases not matched to a gene: 1. There are 14 residues in the CDR3. Looked up from germline, CDR1 is SQVTM and CDR2 is ANQGSEA. CDR3 residues: CSVEDSGDTDTQYF. In DNA form, the CDR3 reads TGCAGCGTTGAAGATAGCGGGGACACAGATACGCAGTATTTT.

The chain couples TRBV12-3 or TRBV12-4 to TRBJ2-2, with 9 bases lining up with TRBD1. With V trimmed by 2 bases and J by 5 bases, 12 bases remained unmatched. The CDR3 is 18 residues long. The CDR3 here is CASSLRGQGQGTTGELFF. The CDR3 DNA follows: TGTGCCAGCAGTTTACGGGGTCAGGGACAGGGAACGACCGGGGAGCTGTTTTTT.

CDR3: CASSQDLEGQEQYF. The CDR3 DNA is TGTGCCAGCAGCCAAGATTTGGAAGGACAGGAGCAGTACTTC. This chain links TRBV14 with TRBJ2-7; tentative D call: TRBD1 (6 bases). This CDR3 comprises 14 residues. V lost 0 bases and J lost 7, with 13 bases in between. Germline CDR1 reads SGHDN; CDR2 reads FVKESK.

The chain has TRBV6-1 and TRBJ2-1; D may be TRBD2 (6 bases). Germline CDR1 reads MNHNS; CDR2 reads SASEGT. This CDR3 is 18 amino acids long. V dropped 2 bases and J dropped 3 bases, with 20 bases sitting between them. Here the CDR3 DNA reads TGTGCCAGCAGTGAACAATTCGGCGGGGCGGCTTTCTACAATGAGCAGTTCTTC. Translation gives CASSEQFGGAAFYNEQFF.

The J gene is TRBJ2-5, the V gene TRBV6-5, with 7 bases aligning to TRBD2. Germline CDR1 reads MNHEY; CDR2 reads SVGAGI. Trimming cost V 2 bases and J 5 bases; bases outside gene matches: 5. The CDR3 is made up of 14 amino acids. CDR3 sequence: CASSYGGREETQYF. The CDR3 bases are TGTGCCAGCAGTTACGGCGGGAGAGAGGAGACCCAGTACTTC.